The 15 T cell receptor beta chains listed next were all sequenced from one sample in a study of T cell repertoires in cytomegalovirus infection. One entry per CDR3 protein results from TCRdb running MiXCR on the reads. The sample holds approximately 750,000 distinct CDR3 sequences, about a third seen once. Sequenced material: PBMCs. Receptors were obtained from a human donor in good health (CMV status not recorded). Some clones in this sample may be carry-over from other donors' samples.

As to this clonotype: Relative to the germline gene, one junction end is altered; a read error may explain this. The chain joins TRBV29-1 to TRBJ1-2; D may be TRBD1 (6 bases). Germline values: CDR1 SQVTM, CDR2 ANQGSEA. CDR3 length: 13 residues. The CDR3 region is CSAEDRSPYGYTF. CDR3 sequence (DNA): TGCAGCGCTGAAGACAGGTCACCGTATGGCTACACCTTC.

This clonotype has more than one count but fewer than ten. The chain links TRBV12-3 or TRBV12-4 to TRBJ1-1, with D uncertain. The CDR3 has 12 residues. The V and J ends lost 1 base and 11 bases respectively, with 11 bases between them. The CDR3, as DNA: TGTGCCAGCAGTTTAGGATCTCAGCACGCTTTCTTT. Residues: CASSLGSQHAFF.

This clonotype was seen a few times. The chain carries TRBV7-8 and TRBJ1-6; TRBD1 matches at 9 bases. In germline, CDR1 is SGHVS, CDR2 FQNEAQ. The CDR3 has 17 residues. The J segment lost 7 bases and the V segment lost 3 bases, leaving 10 bases of the junction unmatched. DNA for the CDR3: TGTGCCAGCAGCTTCAGCGACTTTACAGGGGGCAATTCACCCCTCCACTTT. Protein product: CASSFSDFTGGNSPLHF.

V usage is TRBV7-9 and J usage is TRBJ1-1; D ambiguous. CDR1 is SEHNR, CDR2 FQNEAQ, per germline (reference sequence). V lost 7 bases, J lost 0 bases, and 9 bases lay in between. This CDR3 is built from 13 residues. This CDR3 is CASTSRMNTEAFF. The CDR3 bases are TGTGCCAGCACCTCTAGAATGAACACTGAAGCTTTCTTT.

This clonotype came up a few times. This chain joins TRBV9 and TRBJ2-2; tentative D call: TRBD2 (6 bases). Per germline, CDR1 SGDLS and CDR2 YYNGEE. Deletions cut 1 base from V and 3 bases from J, with 10 bases between. This CDR3 is built from 15 residues. CDR3 in DNA: TGTGCCAGCAGCGTATACTGGGGGGACACCGGGGAGCTGTTTTTT. Its translation is CASSVYWGDTGELFF.

V usage is TRBV28 and J usage is TRBJ2-7; D remains unclear. Germline CDR1 reads MDHEN; CDR2 reads SYDVKM. Trimming cost V 6 bases and J 0 bases, with 15 bases left between them. This CDR3 contains 15 residues. This chain's CDR3 is CASSLQVRSSYEQYF. The CDR3 DNA is TGTGCCAGCAGCCTCCAGGTGAGGAGCTCCTACGAGCAGTACTTC.

This clonotype was picked up a small number of times. This chain joins TRBV20-1 and TRBJ1-2, with D unclear. V lost 3 bases, J lost 4 bases, and 3 bases lay in between. The CDR3 covers 10 residues. The germline gives CDR1 DFQATT, CDR2 SNEGSKA (reference sequence). The CDR3 is CSASSYGYTF. Here the CDR3 DNA reads TGCAGTGCTAGCAGCTATGGCTACACCTTC.

This clonotype was observed a handful of times. The chain is built from TRBV4-1 and TRBJ1-2; tentative D call: TRBD1 (5 bases). Trimming pared 1 base from V and 8 bases from J, leaving 11 bases between. CDR3 length: 13 amino acids. Germline V lookup: CDR1 MGHRA, CDR2 YSYEKL. The CDR3 nucleotides read TGCGCCAGCAGCCAAGTAGGGGACCGCGGCTACACCTTC. Its protein is CASSQVGDRGYTF.

This clonotype showed up just a few times. The CDR3 region is CASSEGGGAYEQYF. The CDR3 DNA follows: TGTGCCAGCAGCGAGGGAGGGGGAGCCTACGAGCAGTACTTC. J is TRBJ2-7 and V is TRBV7-3; perhaps TRBD2 as D (7 bases). The CDR3 length is 14 residues. Germline CDR1 and CDR2: SGHTA and FQGTGA. V gave up 5 bases and J gave up 2 bases, with 13 bases separating them.

This clonotype has at least ten counts. This chain joins TRBV12-3 or TRBV12-4 and TRBJ1-5; tentative D call: TRBD1 (6 bases). V gave up 7 bases and J gave up 0 bases, with 16 bases separating them. The CDR3 runs 16 residues. CDR3 nucleotide sequence: TGTGCCAGCACCTCGACAGGAATCGGTAGCAATCAGCCCCAGCATTTT. This sequence encodes CASTSTGIGSNQPQHF.

This clonotype was detected ten times or more. V gene TRBV14 combines with J gene TRBJ1-5; no firm D call. This CDR3 contains 12 residues. The V end lost 3 bases, the J end lost 7 bases, and 7 bases lay between the germline ends. Germline lookup yields CDR1 SGHDN and CDR2 FVKESK. CDR3 bases: TGTGCCAGCAGCCAGGGGTCGCAGCCCCAGCATTTT. Protein product: CASSQGSQPQHF.

This chain joins TRBV7-2 and TRBJ2-5; D is unresolved. V lost 1 base and J 3 bases, leaving 12 bases between the germline ends. The CDR3 covers 15 residues. Germline CDR1 is SGHTA and CDR2 is FQGNSA. CDR3 nucleotides: TGTGCCAGCAGCTTAGTGGTTGAGAGAAAAGAGACCCAGTACTTC. Protein: CASSLVVERKETQYF.

The gene calls are TRBV28 and TRBJ1-1; no definite D call. The V gene lost 10 bases and the J gene lost 1 base, with 10 bases spanning the gap. Germline-derived CDR1 and CDR2 are MDHEN and SYDVKM. This CDR3 has 12 residues. The CDR3 DNA follows: TGTGCCACAGTAGTGGGGAACACTGAAGCTTTCTTT. Translated: CATVVGNTEAFF.

In DNA form, the CDR3 reads TGCAGCGTTGAGGGACAGGGGTTCTACGAGCAGTACTTC. It codes for CSVEGQGFYEQYF. This chain connects TRBV29-1 to TRBJ2-7; 10 bases line up with TRBD1. The J segment lost 3 bases and the V segment lost 3 bases, leaving 2 bases of the junction unmatched. The CDR3 spans 13 residues. Germline V CDR1 and CDR2: SQVTM, ANQGSEA.

J is TRBJ1-2 and V is TRBV28, with 7 bases that match TRBD1. The length of the CDR3 is 15 residues. The germline gives CDR1 MDHEN, CDR2 SYDVKM. The J segment lost 4 bases and the V segment lost 8 bases, leaving 13 bases of the junction unmatched. The chain's CDR3 is CASGDTGTVGYGYTF. CDR3 nucleotide sequence: TGTGCCAGCGGAGACACCGGGACAGTTGGCTATGGCTACACCTTC.